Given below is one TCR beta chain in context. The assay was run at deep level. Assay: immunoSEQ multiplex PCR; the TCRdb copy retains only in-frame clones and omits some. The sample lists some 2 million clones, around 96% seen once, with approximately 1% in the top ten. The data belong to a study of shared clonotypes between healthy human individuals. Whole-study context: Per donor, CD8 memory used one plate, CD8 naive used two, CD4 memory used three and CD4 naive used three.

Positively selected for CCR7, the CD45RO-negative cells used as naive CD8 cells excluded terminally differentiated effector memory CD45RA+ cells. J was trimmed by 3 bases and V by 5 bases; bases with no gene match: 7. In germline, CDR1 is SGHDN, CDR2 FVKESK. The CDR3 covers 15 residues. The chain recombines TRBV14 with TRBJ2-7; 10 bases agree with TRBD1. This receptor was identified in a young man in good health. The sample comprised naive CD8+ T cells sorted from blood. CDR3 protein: CASSNPGQGNYEQYF. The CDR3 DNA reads TGTGCCAGCAGCAACCCGGGACAGGGGAACTACGAGCAGTACTTC.